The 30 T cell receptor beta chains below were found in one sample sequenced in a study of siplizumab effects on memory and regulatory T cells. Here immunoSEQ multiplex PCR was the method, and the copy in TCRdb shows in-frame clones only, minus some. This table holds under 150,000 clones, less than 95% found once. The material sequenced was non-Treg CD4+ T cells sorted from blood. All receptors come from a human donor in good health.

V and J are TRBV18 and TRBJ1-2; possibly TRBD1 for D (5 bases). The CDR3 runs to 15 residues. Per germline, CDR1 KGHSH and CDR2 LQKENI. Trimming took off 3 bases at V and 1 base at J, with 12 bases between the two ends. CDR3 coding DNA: TGTGCCAGCTCACCCGCTAGTGACAGTAACTATGGCTACACCTTC. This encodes CASSPASDSNYGYTF. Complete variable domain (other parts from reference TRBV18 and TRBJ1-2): NAGVMQNPRHLVRRRGQEARLRCSPMKGHSHVYWYRQLPEEGLKFMVYLQKENIIDESGMPKERFSAEFPKEGPSILRIQQVVRGDSAAYFCASSPASDSNYGYTFGSGTRLTVV.

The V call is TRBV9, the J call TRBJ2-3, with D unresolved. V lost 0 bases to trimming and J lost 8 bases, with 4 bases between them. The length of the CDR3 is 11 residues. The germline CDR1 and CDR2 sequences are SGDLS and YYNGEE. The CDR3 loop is CASSVEGTQYF. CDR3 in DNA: TGTGCCAGCAGCGTAGAGGGTACGCAGTATTTT.

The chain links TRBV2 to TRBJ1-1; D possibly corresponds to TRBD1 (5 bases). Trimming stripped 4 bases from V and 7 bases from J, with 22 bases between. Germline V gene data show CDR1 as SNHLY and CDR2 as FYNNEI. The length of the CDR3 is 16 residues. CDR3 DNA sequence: TGTGCCAGCAGTGTTAACAGGAGAGCTAGCCCTATTGAAGCTTTCTTT. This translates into CASSVNRRASPIEAFF. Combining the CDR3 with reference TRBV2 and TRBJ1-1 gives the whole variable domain EPEVTQTPSHQVTQMGQEVILRCVPISNHLYFYWYRQILGQKVEFLVSFYNNEISEKSEIFDDQFSVERPDGSNFTLKIRSTKLEDSAMYFCASSVNRRASPIEAFFGQGTRLTVV.

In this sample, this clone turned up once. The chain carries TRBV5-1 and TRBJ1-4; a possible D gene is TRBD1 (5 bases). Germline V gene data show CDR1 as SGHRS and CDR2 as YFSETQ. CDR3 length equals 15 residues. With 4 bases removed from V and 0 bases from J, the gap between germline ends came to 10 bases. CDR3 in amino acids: CASSTLGATNEKLFF. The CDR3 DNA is TGCGCCAGCAGCACATTAGGGGCAACTAATGAAAAACTGTTTTTT.

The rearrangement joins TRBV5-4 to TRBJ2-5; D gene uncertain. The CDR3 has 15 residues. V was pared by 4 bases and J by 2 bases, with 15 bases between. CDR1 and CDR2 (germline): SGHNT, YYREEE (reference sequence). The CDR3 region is CASSRTPTLQETQYF. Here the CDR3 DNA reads TGTGCCAGCAGCCGGACCCCAACGTTACAAGAGACCCAGTACTTC. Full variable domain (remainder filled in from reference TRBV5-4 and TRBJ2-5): ETGVTQSPTHLIKTRGQQVTLRCSSQSGHNTVSWYQQALGQGPQFIFQYYREEENGRGNFPPRFSGLQFPNYSSELNVNALELDDSALYLCASSRTPTLQETQYFGPGTRLLVL.

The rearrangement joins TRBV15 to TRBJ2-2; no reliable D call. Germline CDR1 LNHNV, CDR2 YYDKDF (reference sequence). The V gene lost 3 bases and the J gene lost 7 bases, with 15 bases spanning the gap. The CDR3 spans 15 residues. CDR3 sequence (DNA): TGTGCCACCAGCAGTCAAAAGGAGATGAACGGGGAGCTGTTTTTT. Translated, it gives CATSSQKEMNGELFF.

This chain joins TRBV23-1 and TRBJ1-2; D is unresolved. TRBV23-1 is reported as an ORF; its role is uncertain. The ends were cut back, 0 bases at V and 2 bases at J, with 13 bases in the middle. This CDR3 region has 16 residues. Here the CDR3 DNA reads TGCGCCAGCAGTCAATCTCGGTACCAGAGAAACTATGGCTACACCTTC. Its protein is CASSQSRYQRNYGYTF.

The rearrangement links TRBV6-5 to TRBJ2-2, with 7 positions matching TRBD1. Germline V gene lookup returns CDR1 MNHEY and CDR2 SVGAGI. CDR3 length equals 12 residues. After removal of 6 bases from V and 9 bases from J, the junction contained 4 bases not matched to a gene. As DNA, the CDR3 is TGTGCCAGCAGCCGGGACAGTCGGGAGCTGTTTTTT. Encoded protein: CASSRDSRELFF.

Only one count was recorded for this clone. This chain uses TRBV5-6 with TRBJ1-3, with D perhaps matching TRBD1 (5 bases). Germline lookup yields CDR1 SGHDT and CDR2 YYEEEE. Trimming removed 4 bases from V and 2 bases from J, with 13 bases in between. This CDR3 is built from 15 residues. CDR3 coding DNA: TGTGCCAGCAGCCATTCGGGGGGACCTGGAAACACCATATATTTT. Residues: CASSHSGGPGNTIYF.

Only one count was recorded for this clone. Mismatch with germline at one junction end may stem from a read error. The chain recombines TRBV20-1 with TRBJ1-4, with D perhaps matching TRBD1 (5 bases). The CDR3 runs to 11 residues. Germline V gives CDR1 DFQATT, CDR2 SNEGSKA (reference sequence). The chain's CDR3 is CSARDQGREVF. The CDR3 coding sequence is TGCAGTGCTAGAGATCAGGGCAGGGAGGTTTTT.

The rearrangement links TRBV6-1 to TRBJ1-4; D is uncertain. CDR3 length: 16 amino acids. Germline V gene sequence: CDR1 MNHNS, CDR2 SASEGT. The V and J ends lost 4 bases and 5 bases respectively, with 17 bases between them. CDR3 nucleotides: TGTGCCAGCAGTGCCTTCTCACGACGGACGAATGAAAAACTGTTTTTT. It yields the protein CASSAFSRRTNEKLFF.

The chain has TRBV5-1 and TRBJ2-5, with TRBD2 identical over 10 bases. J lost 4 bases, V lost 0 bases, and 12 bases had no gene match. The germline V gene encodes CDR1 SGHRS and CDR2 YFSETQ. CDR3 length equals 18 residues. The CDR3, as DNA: TGCGCCAGCAGCTTGGGTTTTAGCGGGGGGTTCTTGGGAGAGACCCAGTACTTC. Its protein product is CASSLGFSGGFLGETQYF.

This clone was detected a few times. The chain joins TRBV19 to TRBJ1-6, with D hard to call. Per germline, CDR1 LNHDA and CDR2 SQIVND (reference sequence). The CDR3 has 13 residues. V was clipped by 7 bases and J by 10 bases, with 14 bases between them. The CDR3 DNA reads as TGTGCCAGTACTCTGGACCGTCGATCACCCCTCCACTTT. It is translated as CASTLDRRSPLHF.

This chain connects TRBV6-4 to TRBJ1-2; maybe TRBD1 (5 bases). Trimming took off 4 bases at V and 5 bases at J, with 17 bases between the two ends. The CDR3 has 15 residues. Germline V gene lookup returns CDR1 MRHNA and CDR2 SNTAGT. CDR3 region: CASSVLAGIGYGYTF. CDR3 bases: TGTGCCAGCAGTGTTTTGGCAGGGATAGGGTATGGCTACACCTTC.

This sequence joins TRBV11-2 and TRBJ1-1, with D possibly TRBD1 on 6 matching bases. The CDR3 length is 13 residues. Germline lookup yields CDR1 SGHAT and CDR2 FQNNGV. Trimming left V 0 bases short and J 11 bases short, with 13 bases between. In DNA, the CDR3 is TGTGCCAGCAGCTTAGAGGGGGGCGGCAGGGCTTTCTTT. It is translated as CASSLEGGGRAFF.

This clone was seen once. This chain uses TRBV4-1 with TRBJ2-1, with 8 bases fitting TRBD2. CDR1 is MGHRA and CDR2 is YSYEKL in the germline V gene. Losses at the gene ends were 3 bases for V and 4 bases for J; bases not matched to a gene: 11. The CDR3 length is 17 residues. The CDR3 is CASSQGRGGQVYNEQFF. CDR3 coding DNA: TGCGCCAGCAGCCAGGGACGGGGGGGCCAAGTGTACAATGAGCAGTTCTTC.

Here the CDR3 reads CASSPGTGAYEQYF. CDR3 in DNA: TGTGCCAGCAGCCCCGGGACAGGAGCCTACGAGCAGTACTTC. The chain has TRBV25-1 and TRBJ2-7; TRBD1 aligns across 8 bases. The CDR3 loop spans 14 amino acids. The V and J ends lost 6 bases and 2 bases, in that order; junction bases with no gene match: 6. Germline V gives CDR1 MGHDK, CDR2 SYGVNS.

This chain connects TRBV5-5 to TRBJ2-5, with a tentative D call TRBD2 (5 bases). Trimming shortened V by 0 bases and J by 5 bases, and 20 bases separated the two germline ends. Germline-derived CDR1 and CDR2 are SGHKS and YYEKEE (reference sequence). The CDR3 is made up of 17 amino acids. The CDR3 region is CASSLDGRFPSGETQYF. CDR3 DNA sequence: TGTGCCAGCAGCTTGGACGGGCGCTTCCCATCGGGGGAGACCCAGTACTTC.

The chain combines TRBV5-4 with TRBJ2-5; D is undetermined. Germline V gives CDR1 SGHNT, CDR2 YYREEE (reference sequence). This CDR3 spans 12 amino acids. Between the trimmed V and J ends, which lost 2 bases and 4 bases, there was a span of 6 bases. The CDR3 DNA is TGTGCCAGCAGCTTCACGGGAGAGACCCAGTACTTC. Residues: CASSFTGETQYF. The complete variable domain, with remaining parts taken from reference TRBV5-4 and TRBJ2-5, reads ETGVTQSPTHLIKTRGQQVTLRCSSQSGHNTVSWYQQALGQGPQFIFQYYREEENGRGNFPPRFSGLQFPNYSSELNVNALELDDSALYLCASSFTGETQYFGPGTRLLVL.

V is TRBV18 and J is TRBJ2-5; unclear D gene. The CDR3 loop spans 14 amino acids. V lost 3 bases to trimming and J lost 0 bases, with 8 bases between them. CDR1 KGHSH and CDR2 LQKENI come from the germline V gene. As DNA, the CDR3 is TGTGCCAGCTCACCGCGGAATTACCAAGAGACCCAGTACTTC. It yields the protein CASSPRNYQETQYF.

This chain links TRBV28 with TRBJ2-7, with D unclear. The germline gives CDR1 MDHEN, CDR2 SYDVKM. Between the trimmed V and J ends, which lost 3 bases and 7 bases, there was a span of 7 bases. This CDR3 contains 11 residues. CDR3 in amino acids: CASSLRVEQYF. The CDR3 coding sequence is TGTGCCAGCAGTTTGAGAGTGGAGCAGTACTTC. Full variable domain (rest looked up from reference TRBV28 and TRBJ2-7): DVKVTQSSRYLVKRTGEKVFLECVQDMDHENMFWYRQDPGLGLRLIYFSYDVKMKEKGDIPEGYSVSREKKERFSLILESASTNQTSMYLCASSLRVEQYFGPGTRLTVT.

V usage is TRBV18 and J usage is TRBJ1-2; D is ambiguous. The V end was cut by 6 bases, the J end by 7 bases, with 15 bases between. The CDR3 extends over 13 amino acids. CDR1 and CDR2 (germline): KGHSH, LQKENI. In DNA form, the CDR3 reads TGTGCCAGCTCCCCGGAAAGGGCCGGTGGCTACACCTTC. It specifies CASSPERAGGYTF. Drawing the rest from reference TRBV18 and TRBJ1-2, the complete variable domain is NAGVMQNPRHLVRRRGQEARLRCSPMKGHSHVYWYRQLPEEGLKFMVYLQKENIIDESGMPKERFSAEFPKEGPSILRIQQVVRGDSAAYFCASSPERAGGYTFGSGTRLTVV.

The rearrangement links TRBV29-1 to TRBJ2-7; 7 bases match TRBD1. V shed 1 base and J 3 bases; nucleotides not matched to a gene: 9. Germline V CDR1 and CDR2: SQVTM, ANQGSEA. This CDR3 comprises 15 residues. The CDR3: CSVEVGTAHLYEQYF. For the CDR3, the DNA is TGCAGCGTTGAAGTAGGGACAGCACACCTCTACGAGCAGTACTTC.

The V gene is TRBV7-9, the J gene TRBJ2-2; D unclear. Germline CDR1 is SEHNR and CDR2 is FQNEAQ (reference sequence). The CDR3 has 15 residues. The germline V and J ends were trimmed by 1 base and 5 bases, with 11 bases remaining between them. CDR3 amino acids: CASSLVFRLTGELFF. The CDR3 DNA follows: TGTGCCAGCAGCTTAGTCTTCAGGTTAACCGGGGAGCTGTTTTTT. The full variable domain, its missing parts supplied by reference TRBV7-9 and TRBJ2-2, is DTGVSQNPRHKITKRGQNVTFRCDPISEHNRLYWYRQTLGQGPEFLTYFQNEAQLEKSRLLSDRFSAERPKGSFSTLEIQRTEQGDSAMYLCASSLVFRLTGELFFGEGSRLTVL.

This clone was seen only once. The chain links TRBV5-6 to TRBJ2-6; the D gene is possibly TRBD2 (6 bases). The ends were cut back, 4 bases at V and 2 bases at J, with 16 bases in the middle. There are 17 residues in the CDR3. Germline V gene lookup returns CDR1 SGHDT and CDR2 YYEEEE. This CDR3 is CASSPEWGVTGANVLTF. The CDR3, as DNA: TGTGCCAGCAGCCCGGAATGGGGGGTGACTGGGGCCAACGTCCTGACTTTC.

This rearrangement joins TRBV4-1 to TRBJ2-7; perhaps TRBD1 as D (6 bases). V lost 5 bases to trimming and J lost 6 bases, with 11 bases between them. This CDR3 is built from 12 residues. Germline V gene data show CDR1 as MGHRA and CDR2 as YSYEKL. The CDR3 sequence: CASSGDKGEQYF. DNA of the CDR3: TGCGCCAGCAGCGGGGACAAGGGCGAGCAGTACTTC.

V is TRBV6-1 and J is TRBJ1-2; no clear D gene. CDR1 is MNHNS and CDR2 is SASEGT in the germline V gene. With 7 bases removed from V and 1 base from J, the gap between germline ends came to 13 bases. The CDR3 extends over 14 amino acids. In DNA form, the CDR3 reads TGTGCCAGCACCTCCTGGAGCGGTAACTATGGCTACACCTTC. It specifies CASTSWSGNYGYTF.

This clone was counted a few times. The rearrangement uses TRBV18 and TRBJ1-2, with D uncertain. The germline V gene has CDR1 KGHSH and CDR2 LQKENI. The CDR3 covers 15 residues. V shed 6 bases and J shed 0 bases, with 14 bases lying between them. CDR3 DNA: TGTGCCAGCTCGCTTGCATCGGGAGCTAACTATGGCTACACCTTC. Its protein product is CASSLASGANYGYTF.

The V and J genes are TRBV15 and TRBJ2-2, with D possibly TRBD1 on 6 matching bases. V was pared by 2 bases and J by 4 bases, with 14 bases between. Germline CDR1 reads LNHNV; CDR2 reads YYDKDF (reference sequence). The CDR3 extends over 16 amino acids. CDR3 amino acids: CATSRIRGTITGELFF. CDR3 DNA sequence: TGTGCCACCAGCAGAATTAGGGGGACGATCACCGGGGAGCTGTTTTTT.

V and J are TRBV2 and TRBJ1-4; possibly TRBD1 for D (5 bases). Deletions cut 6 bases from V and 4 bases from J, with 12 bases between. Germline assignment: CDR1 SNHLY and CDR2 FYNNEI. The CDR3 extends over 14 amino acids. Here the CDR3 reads CASSRGRDNEKLFF. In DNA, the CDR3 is TGTGCCAGCAGCCGGGGCAGGGATAATGAAAAACTGTTTTTT.